This is a list of T cell receptor beta chains from one sample in a study of spatial heterogeneity in lung cancer. MiXCR, applied by TCRdb to the 5' RACE reads, yields one record per CDR3 protein. The sample comprises over 25,000 distinct CDR3 sequences, around 8% of which are singletons, and 35% to 40% rests with the top ten. Sequenced here: PBMCs, sampled at surgery. The receptors were gathered from a female donor with early-stage non-small cell lung cancer. Both conserved end residues are part of each CDR3. The order of the fields is J gene, CDR3 length, V gene, clone size, D gene, CDR3 DNA, CDR3 protein. A D gene is named only where the DNA matches it firmly. Clone size, where shown, is once, few, many, or a class for clones that have expanded.

>TRBJ2-1|15|TRBV18|many|TRBD2
TGTGCCAGCTCCCCTGCTAGCGGGATTTACAATGAGCAGTTCTTC
CASSPASGIYNEQFF
>TRBJ2-3|14|TRBV28|many|NA
TGTGCCAGCAGTTCCGGGCCCCCGGCAGATACGCAGTATTTT
CASSSGPPADTQYF
>TRBJ1-2|12|TRBV3-1|few|NA
TGTGCCAGCAGCCAAGAGAAAAGACGCTACACCTTC
CASSQEKRRYTF
>TRBJ2-5|18|TRBV2|NA|NA
TGTGCCAGCAGCAAGGACCCAGCGGTTTCGAAGTACCAAGAGACCCAGTACTTC
CASSKDPAVSKYQETQYF
>TRBJ2-7|14|TRBV6-5|many|NA
TGTGCCAGCAGTCAGGACTGGAGCTCCTACGAGCAGTACTTC
CASSQDWSSYEQYF
>TRBJ1-5|15|TRBV28|NA|TRBD1
TGTGCCAGCAGAGTAACAGGGGCCCGGGATCAGCCCCAGCATTTT
CASRVTGARDQPQHF
>TRBJ2-7|11|TRBV27|many|NA
TGTGCCAGCAGTCCCTCCTACGAGCAGTACTTC
CASSPSYEQYF
>TRBJ2-2|15|TRBV12-3/TRBV12-4|many|TRBD2
TGTGCCAGCAGTCCCCGAGGACTAGCGGCCGGGGAGCTGTTTTTT
CASSPRGLAAGELFF
>TRBJ2-1|14|TRBV6-5|many|TRBD1
TGTGCCAGCGGGCGACAGGGGCCCTACAATGAGCAGTTCTTC
CASGRQGPYNEQFF
>TRBJ2-5|14|TRBV28|many|NA
TGTGCCAGCAGCCATTCGATGGGGGGAAAGACCCAGTACTTC
CASSHSMGGKTQYF
>TRBJ1-5|17|TRBV5-5|few|NA
TGTGCCAGCAGCTTGGTGCAGACGCCTTATAGCAATCAGCCCCAGCATTTT
CASSLVQTPYSNQPQHF
>TRBJ2-1|11|TRBV12-3/TRBV12-4|few|NA
TGTGCCAGCGGACCGGGGAATGAGCAGTTCTTC
CASGPGNEQFF
>TRBJ2-3|15|TRBV7-3|few|TRBD2
TGTGCCAGCAGCTCGGGACTAGTGGCGACAGATACGCAGTATTTT
CASSSGLVATDTQYF
>TRBJ2-1|14|TRBV7-3|many|NA
TGTGCCAGCAGCCAAGGTAGCCCCTACAATGAGCAGTTCTTC
CASSQGSPYNEQFF
>TRBJ1-1|13|TRBV10-2|many|NA
TGCGCCACCCAGCTGGGGGAGGACACTGAAGCTTTCTTT
CATQLGEDTEAFF
>TRBJ1-1|12|TRBV29-1|many|NA
TGCAGCGTTGAAGCCAGGGGTACGTTAGCTTTCTTT
CSVEARGTLAFF
>TRBJ2-7|12|TRBV7-9|few|NA
TGTGCCATCACTTATCGGGGGAGCGAGCAGTACTTC
CAITYRGSEQYF
>TRBJ2-3|15|TRBV20-1|many|NA
TGCAGTGCTAGAGATCCGGGAGTCCCCACAGATACGCAGTATTTT
CSARDPGVPTDTQYF
>TRBJ2-2|15|TRBV5-1|NA|TRBD2
TGCGCCAGCAGCCCGAAGACTAGCGGGGACGGGGAGCTGTTTTTT
CASSPKTSGDGELFF
>TRBJ2-3|16|TRBV7-6|many|TRBD2
TGTGCCAGCAGCCCCCGGACTAGCGCGAGCACAGATACGCAGTATTTT
CASSPRTSASTDTQYF
>TRBJ2-5|15|TRBV6-1|few|NA
TGTGCCAGCAGTCCCCTGCGGGGGCCGGGGGAGACCCAGTACTTC
CASSPLRGPGETQYF
>TRBJ2-7|15|TRBV29-1|many|NA
TGCAGCGTTGAAGAAGTTCAGGGTGGGAGCTACGAGCAGTACTTC
CSVEEVQGGSYEQYF
>TRBJ1-4|17|TRBV9|few|NA
TGTGCCAGCAGCGTAGGCCTTAAGGGGGCAACTAATGAAAAACTGTTTTTT
CASSVGLKGATNEKLFF
>TRBJ1-1|12|TRBV6-2/TRBV6-3|many|NA
TGTGCCAGCAGCTACATGAACACTGAAGCTTTCTTT
CASSYMNTEAFF
>TRBJ1-1|14|TRBV4-1|many|TRBD1
TGCGCCAGCAGCCAAAAGACAGGGGGCACTGAAGCTTTCTTT
CASSQKTGGTEAFF
>TRBJ1-5|15|TRBV6-6|many|NA
TGTGCCAGCACCCAGCGGGGGGTAGGTGATCAGCCCCAGCATTTT
CASTQRGVGDQPQHF